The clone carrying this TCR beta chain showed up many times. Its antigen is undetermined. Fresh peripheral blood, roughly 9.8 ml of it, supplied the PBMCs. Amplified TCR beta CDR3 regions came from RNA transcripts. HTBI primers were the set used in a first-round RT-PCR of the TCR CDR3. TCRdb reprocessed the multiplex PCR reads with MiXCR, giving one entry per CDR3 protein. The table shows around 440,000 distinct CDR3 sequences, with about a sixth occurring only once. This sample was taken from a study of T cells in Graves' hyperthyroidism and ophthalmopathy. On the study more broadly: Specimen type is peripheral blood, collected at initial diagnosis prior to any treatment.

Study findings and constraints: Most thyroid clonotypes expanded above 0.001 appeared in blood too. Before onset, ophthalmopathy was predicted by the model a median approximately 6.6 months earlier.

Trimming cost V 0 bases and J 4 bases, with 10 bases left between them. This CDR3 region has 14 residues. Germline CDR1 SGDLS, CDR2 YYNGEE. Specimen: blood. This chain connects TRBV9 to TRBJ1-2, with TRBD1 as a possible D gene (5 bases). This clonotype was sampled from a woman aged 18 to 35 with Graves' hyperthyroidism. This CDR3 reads CASSVDVGLYGYTF. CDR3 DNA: TGTGCCAGCAGCGTAGACGTGGGGCTCTATGGCTACACCTTC.